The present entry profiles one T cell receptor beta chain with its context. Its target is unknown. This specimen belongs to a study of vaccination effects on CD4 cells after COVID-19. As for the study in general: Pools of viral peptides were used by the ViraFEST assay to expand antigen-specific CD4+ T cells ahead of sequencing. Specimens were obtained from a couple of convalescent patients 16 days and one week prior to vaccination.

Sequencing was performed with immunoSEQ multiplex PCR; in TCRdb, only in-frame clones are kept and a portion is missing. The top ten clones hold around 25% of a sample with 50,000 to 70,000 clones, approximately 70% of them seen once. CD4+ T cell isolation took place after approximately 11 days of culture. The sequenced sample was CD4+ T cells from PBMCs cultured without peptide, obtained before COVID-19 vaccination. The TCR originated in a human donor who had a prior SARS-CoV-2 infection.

Here the CDR3 reads CAVGPSGGFNEQFF. Here the CDR3 DNA reads TGTGCCGTGGGACCCAGCGGGGGCTTCAATGAGCAGTTCTTC. The chain uses TRBV10-3 and TRBJ2-1; 8 nucleotides match TRBD2. The CDR3 length is 14 residues. The germline V gene has CDR1 ENHRY and CDR2 SYGVKD. With 11 bases clipped from V and 6 bases from J, the junction kept 12 bases outside the gene matches.